This T cell receptor (beta chain) was captured by sequencing in a study of blood T cell repertoires in COVID-19. Study information: Sources were T cells, B-cell-depleted T cells, or PBMCs; the material itself was cDNA or gDNA.

Measured with immunoSEQ multiplex PCR; TCRdb has only the in-frame clones, and not every one. The sample shows about 120,000 clones, nearly 90% of them seen only once. The length of the CDR3 is 13 residues. Between the trimmed V and J ends, which lost 8 bases and 3 bases, there was a span of 11 bases. This sequence joins TRBV12-3 or TRBV12-4 and TRBJ1-5; D not certain. Sequenced: peripheral blood. This TCR was sampled from a woman between 65 and 79 years old who had recovered from COVID-19. The DNA of the CDR3 is TGTGCCAGCTCCTCGGTACTCAATCAGCCCCAGCATTTT. Translated, it gives CASSSVLNQPQHF.